These 21 T cell receptor beta chains came from one sample sequenced in a study of T cells in Graves' hyperthyroidism and ophthalmopathy. RNA transcripts provided the source from which TCR beta CDR3 regions were amplified. Using the HTBI primer set, a first-round RT-PCR was run on the TCR CDR3. TCRdb analysed the multiplex PCR reads with MiXCR anew, one entry per CDR3 protein. Here the sample spans about 400,000 distinct CDR3 sequences, over 12% being singletons. What was sequenced was blood. The receptors derive from an older woman with Graves' ophthalmopathy.

The V call is TRBV15, the J call TRBJ2-3; TRBD2 aligns across 12 bases. V lost 0 bases, J lost 4 bases, and 5 bases stayed unmatched. Per germline, CDR1 LNHNV and CDR2 YYDKDF (reference sequence). This CDR3 contains 17 residues. CDR3 DNA: TGTGCCACCAGCAGAGAGCTAGCGGGAGGGCCGGCAGATACGCAGTATTTT. Its translation is CATSRELAGGPADTQYF.

This chain connects TRBV5-1 to TRBJ2-3; D uncertain. Trimming removed 3 bases from V and 0 bases from J, with 11 bases in between. Per germline, CDR1 SGHRS and CDR2 YFSETQ. The CDR3 consists of 15 residues. Here the CDR3 reads CASSSPGASTDTQYF. The DNA of the CDR3 is TGCGCCAGCAGCTCGCCCGGTGCTAGCACAGATACGCAGTATTTT.

In its sample, this clonotype was seen many times. CDR3 amino acids: CASSWGQPDNSPLHF. The CDR3 DNA is TGCGCCAGCAGCTGGGGGCAACCGGATAATTCACCCCTCCACTTT. J is TRBJ1-6 and V is TRBV5-1; TRBD1 might be the D (6 bases). The CDR3 length is 15 residues. Germline CDR1 SGHRS, CDR2 YFSETQ. V was pared by 3 bases and J by 5 bases, with 12 bases between.

In regard to this clonotype: A much more abundant neighbour one base away suggests this may be a read error. The gene calls are TRBV3-1 and TRBJ1-5, with a possible D match to TRBD1 (5 bases). Germline CDR1 LGHDT, CDR2 YNNKEL (reference sequence). The CDR3 has 15 amino acids. The CDR3 DNA is TGTGCCAGCAGCCAAAGGGAGGGGTTCGGTCAGCCCCAGCAATTT. It specifies CASSQREGFGQPQQF.

This clonotype was detected only a few times. V is TRBV7-3 and J is TRBJ2-1, with 7 bases identical to TRBD2. There are 15 residues in the CDR3. The V gene's germline CDR1 is SGHTA and CDR2 FQGTGA. V gave up 5 bases and J gave up 8 bases; unmatched junction bases: 12. The CDR3 reads CASSPRGSGFYEQFF. CDR3 bases: TGTGCCAGCAGCCCCCGGGGTAGCGGGTTCTATGAGCAGTTCTTC.

This clonotype was recorded at least ten times. V and J are TRBV20-1 and TRBJ2-7; D is ambiguous. Per germline, CDR1 DFQATT and CDR2 SNEGSKA (reference sequence). V shed 0 bases and J shed 7 bases, with 13 bases lying between them. The CDR3 totals 13 residues. CDR3: CSARDLVGAEQYF. In DNA, the CDR3 is TGCAGTGCTAGAGATCTCGTGGGCGCTGAGCAGTACTTC.

This clonotype was counted at least ten times. The chain is built from TRBV5-1 and TRBJ1-2; D possibly corresponds to TRBD1 (6 bases). CDR1 SGHRS and CDR2 YFSETQ come from the germline V gene. There are 14 residues in the CDR3. V shed 4 bases and J shed 1 base, with 11 bases lying between them. In DNA form, the CDR3 reads TGCGCCAGCAGCGGAGGGGGTGATAACTATGGCTACACCTTC. The encoded protein is CASSGGGDNYGYTF.

In its sample, this clonotype was seen many times. J is TRBJ1-5 and V is TRBV2, with D possibly TRBD1 on 5 matching bases. Trimming left V 8 bases short and J 0 bases short, with 11 bases between. The germline CDR1 and CDR2 sequences are SNHLY and FYNNEI. This CDR3 comprises 14 residues. The CDR3 coding sequence is TGTGCCAGCCTCAGGGAGGTTAGCAATCAGCCCCAGCATTTT. This encodes CASLREVSNQPQHF. Using reference TRBV2 and TRBJ1-5 for the parts outside the CDR3, the full variable domain is EPEVTQTPSHQVTQMGQEVILRCVPISNHLYFYWYRQILGQKVEFLVSFYNNEISEKSEIFDDQFSVERPDGSNFTLKIRSTKLEDSAMYFCASLREVSNQPQHFGDGTRLSIL.

The chain has TRBV9 and TRBJ2-1; D ambiguous. The CDR3 covers 15 residues. The germline CDR1 and CDR2 sequences are SGDLS and YYNGEE. Trimming shortened V by 3 bases and J by 3 bases, and 13 bases separated the two germline ends. This CDR3 is CASSAGQDGYNEQFF. In DNA form, the CDR3 reads TGTGCCAGCAGCGCGGGTCAGGACGGCTACAATGAGCAGTTCTTC. The variable domain in full, with the rest retrieved from reference TRBV9 and TRBJ2-1, is DSGVTQTPKHLITATGQRVTLRCSPRSGDLSVYWYQQSLDQGLQFLIQYYNGEERAKGNILERFSAQQFPDLHSELNLSSLELGDSALYFCASSAGQDGYNEQFFGPGTRLTVL.

This clonotype was counted at least ten times. The chain recombines TRBV20-1 with TRBJ2-1; 7 bases map to TRBD1. Germline V gene data show CDR1 as DFQATT and CDR2 as SNEGSKA (reference sequence). Trimming at V came to 6 bases and at J to 10 bases, leaving 9 bases not matched to a gene. The CDR3 is 12 amino acids. The CDR3 DNA reads TGCAGTGCCCTTCAGGGGGTAAACGAGCAGTTCTTC. This encodes CSALQGVNEQFF.

This clonotype was detected ten times or more. The chain couples TRBV10-3 to TRBJ2-4, with 9 bases aligning to TRBD1. This CDR3 has 15 amino acids. V trimming: 2 bases; J trimming: 10 bases; junction bases outside the gene matches: 9. CDR1 and CDR2 (germline): ENHRY, SYGVKD. CDR3 amino acids: CAISEIETGGIIQYF. The CDR3 DNA follows: TGTGCCATCAGTGAGATTGAGACAGGGGGGATAATTCAGTACTTC.

This clonotype was recorded many times. The chain recombines TRBV20-1 with TRBJ1-1; TRBD1 is a possible D gene (5 bases). Germline CDR1 reads DFQATT; CDR2 reads SNEGSKA (reference sequence). The CDR3 is 14 amino acids. The ends were cut back, 0 bases at V and 4 bases at J, with 12 bases in the middle. The CDR3: CSARDGGAGTEAFF. DNA for the CDR3: TGCAGTGCTAGAGATGGAGGGGCAGGCACTGAAGCTTTCTTT.

This clonotype was seen repeatedly, ten times or more. This chain joins TRBV5-5 and TRBJ2-7, with TRBD1 matching 9 bases. Germline CDR1 and CDR2: SGHKS and YYEKEE (reference sequence). V trimming: 3 bases; J trimming: 0 bases; junction bases outside the gene matches: 7. The CDR3 length is 16 residues. The CDR3 loop is CASSSHRQGGSYEQYF. CDR3 bases: TGTGCCAGCAGCTCACACCGACAGGGGGGCTCCTACGAGCAGTACTTC.

This clonotype appeared a few times. The rearrangement links TRBV29-1 to TRBJ2-5; D is unresolved. In germline, CDR1 is SQVTM, CDR2 ANQGSEA. The CDR3 is made up of 10 amino acids. V lost 2 bases and J lost 5, with 3 bases in between. DNA for the CDR3: TGCAGCGTTGAATGGGAGACCCAGTACTTC. Translated: CSVEWETQYF.

This clonotype was observed at least ten times. The chain employs TRBV7-8 and TRBJ2-1; 9 bases line up with TRBD2. V was clipped by 1 base and J by 1 base; unmatched bases: 14. The germline CDR1 and CDR2 sequences are SGHVS and FQNEAQ. The CDR3 is 20 amino acids. CDR3 in amino acids: CASSLGGWREGRFSYNEQFF. In DNA, the CDR3 is TGTGCCAGCAGCTTAGGCGGTTGGCGGGAGGGCCGGTTTTCCTACAATGAGCAGTTCTTC.

This clonotype was counted at least ten times. The J gene is TRBJ2-7, the V gene TRBV6-5; TRBD1 matches at 10 bases. Germline V gene data show CDR1 as MNHEY and CDR2 as SVGAGI. The CDR3 runs to 16 residues. V trimming: 0 bases; J trimming: 2 bases; junction bases outside the gene matches: 4. Here the CDR3 reads CASSYSGDRGTYEQYF. The CDR3 bases are TGTGCCAGCAGTTACTCGGGGGACAGGGGCACCTACGAGCAGTACTTC.

This clonotype has just a few counts. This chain's CDR3 is CASHLGMGDTEAFF. In DNA form, the CDR3 reads TGTGCCAGCCATCTCGGTATGGGGGACACTGAAGCTTTCTTT. This chain links TRBV11-2 with TRBJ1-1; perhaps TRBD1 as D (5 bases). Germline V lookup: CDR1 SGHAT, CDR2 FQNNGV. V was pared by 8 bases and J by 3 bases, with 16 bases between. The CDR3 runs 14 residues.

This clonotype occurred many times. The V call is TRBV3-1, the J call TRBJ2-5; D is perhaps TRBD1 (5 bases). The CDR3 has 15 residues. The germline V gene encodes CDR1 LGHDT and CDR2 YNNKEL (reference sequence). Trimming removed 1 base from V and 2 bases from J, with 11 bases in between. For the CDR3, the DNA is TGTGCCAGCAGCCAAGTCTCGACAGTACAAGAGACCCAGTACTTC. Encoded protein: CASSQVSTVQETQYF.

Many counts were recorded for this clonotype. The chain recombines TRBV7-9 with TRBJ2-3; 11 bases fit TRBD2. The CDR3 is 17 residues long. The V and J ends lost 4 bases and 6 bases, in that order; junction bases with no gene match: 12. Per the germline V gene, CDR1 is SEHNR and CDR2 is FQNEAQ (reference sequence). The CDR3 DNA follows: TGTGCCAGCAGCTACAGGATGACTAGCGGGACTGGGGATACGCAGTATTTT. It codes for CASSYRMTSGTGDTQYF.

This clonotype has ten or more counts. The DNA for the CDR3 is TGCAGCGTTGAAGCCGGACTAGCGGGAGCACATGAGCAGTTCTTC. Protein sequence: CSVEAGLAGAHEQFF. The chain uses TRBV29-1 and TRBJ2-1; 13 positions match TRBD2. Germline V gene sequence: CDR1 SQVTM, CDR2 ANQGSEA. V lost 1 base and J lost 8; bases outside the gene matches: 5. The CDR3 contains 15 residues.

V gene TRBV6-5 combines with J gene TRBJ2-7, with 13 nucleotides matching TRBD2. Germline V CDR1 and CDR2: MNHEY, SVGAGI. The CDR3 sequence is 18 residues long. J lost 3 bases, V lost 0 bases, and 8 bases had no gene match. The CDR3 is CASSYSTSGRAESYEQYF. In nucleotides, the CDR3 is TGTGCCAGCAGTTACTCTACTAGCGGGAGGGCCGAGAGCTACGAGCAGTACTTC.